This T cell receptor (beta chain) appears in the sequencing data of a study of PD-1 blockade in classical Hodgkin lymphoma. Worth noting for this clone: Its antigen is as yet unknown.

Profiling relied on immunoSEQ multiplex PCR, and the TCRdb table lists in-frame clones only, not all of them. The sample lists around 6,200 clones, roughly nine tenths seen once, with 1.5% in the top ten. Trimming removed 3 bases at V and 1 base at J, with 10 bases between. Per the germline V gene, CDR1 is LNHDA and CDR2 is SQIVND (reference sequence). This CDR3 spans 15 amino acids. Whole-study findings and limits: A significant rise in TCR diversity was seen by C4D1 for CD4+ cells but not for CD8+ cells. Exclusion removed patients who began nivolumab under 1 year after ASCT.

The time point here: cycle 4 day 1 (C4D1), after less than 7 weeks of nivolumab. All patients experienced relapse after autologous stem cell transplantation, and brentuximab vedotin exposure was variable. With magnetic negative selection, CD4+ T cells were purified from PBMCs that had been thawed. The sequence derives from a human donor with classical Hodgkin lymphoma. The chain employs TRBV19 and TRBJ1-5; the D gene is possibly TRBD1 (5 bases). The starting material was CD4+ T cells from blood, obtained before the fourth cycle of nivolumab. The CDR3: CASSIQGESNQPQHF. DNA for the CDR3: TGTGCCAGTAGTATCCAGGGTGAAAGCAATCAGCCCCAGCATTTT.